The subject of this entry is one TCR beta chain. This clonotype occurred a few times. Its antigen is unknown. The record has no base qualities; no much larger clone is one base away. Sequencer: Illumina HiSeq 2500. TCR beta libraries were prepared by quantitative 5'-RACE with molecular barcodes. The paper's data handling went like this. A new computational method based on a probabilistic model of VDJ rearrangement was used to identify disease-linked TCR variants. TCRdb trimmed public reads at Q25 via fastp, called clones via MiXCR and kept in-frame beta chains. Every CDR3 protein is listed once, alongside the most common genes and DNA of its rows. Here the V and J calls rest on TCRdb's processing, not on the authors' analysis. This sample is represented by some 840,000 distinct CDR3 sequences; 10% to 15% of them were singletons. Of the sample, under 0.6% falls within the top ten clones. Reading the germline V gene gives CDR1 KGHSH and CDR2 LQKENI. From cysteine to phenylalanine, the CDR3 is 15 amino acids long. Just CDR3 DNA is preserved here, 45 bases in frame from base 1. A distance of 13 bases separates the germline ends of V and J, which lose 0 bases and 6 bases respectively.

The data belong to a study of CD8 T cells in ankylosing spondylitis (TCRdb year 2017). About the full investigation: The study profiled T cell receptor beta repertoires in healthy donors and ankylosing spondylitis patients to find disease-linked TCR variants. The whole study cohort included over a hundred healthy donors and around 24 ankylosing spondylitis patients. Peripheral blood was sampled, and synovial fluid was additionally collected from ankylosing spondylitis patients.

General study outcomes and caveats: Some of the motif variants had been reported before in the synovial fluid and blood of reactive arthritis patients, a finding that suggests common disease-initiation mechanisms. In peripheral blood, the disease-linked clones were found at relatively low frequencies and had a CD8+ phenotype. Significant enrichment of the disease-linked clones was reported in matched synovial fluid samples from ankylosing spondylitis patients. A TCR beta motif made up of roughly eight highly homologous amino acid variants appeared to be characteristic of blood from ankylosing spondylitis patients.

The rearrangement combines TRBV18 with TRBJ2-3; the D gene assignment is ambiguous. This TCR was recovered from a male donor with ankylosing spondylitis. Sequencing was done on a sample of blood, either unsorted or a sorted T cell fraction (not recorded which). The DNA sequence is TGTGCCAGCTCACCACCAAGCGCTCGGGCGGATACGCAGTATTTT. It specifies CASSPPSARADTQYF.